This T cell receptor (beta chain) was retrieved from a study of cytomegalovirus exposure and HLA in healthy donors. Study results and caveats: Cytomegalovirus status was reportedly diagnosed by the classifier with high sensitivity and specificity.

The method was immunoSEQ multiplex PCR; TCRdb's version includes in-frame clones alone and lacks a portion of them. The repertoire includes 150,000 to 200,000 clones, 86% of them detected once, and 4.5% to 7% sits in the top ten. Worth noting for this clone: Antigen: not known. Its ends do not fully match the called genes, so a read error is possible.

The CDR3 runs to 15 residues. Germline V CDR1 and CDR2: SSHAT, FNYEAQ (reference sequence). The receptor was isolated from a woman under 40 in good health and CMV-seronegative. The sample comprised PBMCs. The V gene is TRBV7-7, the J gene TRBJ2-2; D is possibly TRBD1 (6 bases). CDR3 sequence (DNA): TGTGCTAGCAGCTTAGGTACAGGGCGAAACGGGGAGCTGTTTTTT. Protein: CASSLGTGRNGELFF.